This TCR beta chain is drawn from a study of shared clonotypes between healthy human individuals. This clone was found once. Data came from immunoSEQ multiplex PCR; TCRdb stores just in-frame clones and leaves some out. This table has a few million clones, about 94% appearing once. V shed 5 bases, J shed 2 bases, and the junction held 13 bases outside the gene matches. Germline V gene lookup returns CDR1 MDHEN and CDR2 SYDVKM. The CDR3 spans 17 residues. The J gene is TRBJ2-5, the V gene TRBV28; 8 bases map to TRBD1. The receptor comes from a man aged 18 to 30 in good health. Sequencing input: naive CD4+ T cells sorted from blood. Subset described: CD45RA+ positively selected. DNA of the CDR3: TGTGCCAGCAGTCCCAATGCCGGGACAGGACTACAAGAGACCCAGTACTTC. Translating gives CASSPNAGTGLQETQYF.